This is a list of T cell receptor beta chains from one sample in a study of blood T cell repertoires in COVID-19. TCRdb's copy holds only in-frame clones and misses some; the assay was immunoSEQ multiplex PCR. This sample yields about 98,000 clones, of which around 87% are seen a single time; about 3% belongs to the top ten. Specimen: peripheral blood. The origin of the receptors is a man between 50 and 59 years old with active or convalescent COVID-19. Both conserved end residues are part of each CDR3. Each record gives: J gene, V gene, D gene, clone size, CDR3 protein, CDR3 DNA. The D gene is left open where the match is weak. Size values are once, few and many counts, or a class for expanded clones, and some rows have none.

TRBJ2-5,TRBV5-1,NA,NA,CASSPQGFAWETQYF,TGCGCCAGCAGCCCTCAGGGATTTGCCTGGGAGACCCAGTACTTC
TRBJ1-5,TRBV15,NA,NA,CATSRVGGASNQPQHF,TGTGCCACCAGCAGAGTAGGGGGAGCTAGCAATCAGCCCCAGCATTTT
TRBJ1-5,TRBV18,NA,once,CASSLEGGFSNQPQHF,TGTGCCAGCTCACTGGAAGGGGGTTTCAGCAATCAGCCCCAGCATTTT
TRBJ2-1,TRBV5-8,TRBD1,NA,CASSSTGTNEQFF,TGTGCCAGCAGCTCGACAGGGACCAATGAGCAGTTCTTC
TRBJ1-5,TRBV7-8,TRBD1,NA,CASSLAGTGDQPQHF,TGTGCCAGCAGCTTAGCGGGGACAGGGGATCAGCCCCAGCATTTT
TRBJ2-5,TRBV28,TRBD2,NA,CASWGAGGRGETQYF,TGTGCCAGCTGGGGTGCGGGGGGGAGGGGGGAGACCCAGTACTTC
TRBJ1-5,TRBV24-1,NA,NA,CATSDPTGINQPQHF,TGTGCCACCAGTGACCCGACAGGAATCAATCAGCCCCAGCATTTT
TRBJ2-2,TRBV19,TRBD2,once,CASSSGSANTGELFF,TGTGCCAGTAGTAGCGGGAGCGCGAACACCGGGGAGCTGTTTTTT
TRBJ1-4,TRBV19,TRBD1,NA,CATTGVVNEKLFF,TGTGCCACCACAGGGGTAGTTAACGAAAAACTGTTTTTT
TRBJ1-3,TRBV5-4,NA,NA,CASSPGGVNTIYF,TGTGCCAGCAGCCCCGGCGGGGTAAACACCATATATTTT
TRBJ2-3,TRBV3-1/TRBV3-2,NA,NA,CASSQVQDTQYF,TGTGCCAGCAGCCAAGTTCAAGATACGCAGTATTTT
TRBJ2-2,TRBV28,TRBD1,few,CASGLTGAGELFF,TGTGCCAGCGGATTGACAGGGGCCGGGGAGCTGTTTTTT
TRBJ1-4,TRBV12-3/TRBV12-4,NA,NA,CASSTTVEKLFF,TGTGCCAGCAGCACGACAGTTGAAAAACTGTTTTTT
TRBJ2-5,TRBV11-2,TRBD1,NA,CASSITGGMETQYF,TGTGCCAGCAGCATAACAGGGGGAATGGAGACCCAGTACTTC
TRBJ2-2,TRBV7-8,NA,NA,CASSLAQGNTGELFF,TGTGCCAGCAGCTTAGCGCAGGGTAACACCGGGGAGCTGTTTTTT
TRBJ1-2,TRBV5-1,NA,NA,CASSLTQGANYGYTF,TGCGCCAGCAGCTTGACACAGGGAGCTAACTATGGCTACACCTTC
TRBJ2-5,TRBV7-9,NA,few,CASSRQQETQYF,TGTGCCAGCAGTCGACAACAAGAGACCCAGTACTTC
TRBJ1-1,TRBV19,TRBD1,once,CASSTSNTRGLGAFF,TGTGCCAGTAGTACCAGTAACACCAGGGGGCTCGGAGCTTTCTTT
TRBJ1-2,TRBV14,NA,NA,CASSQGQQPYGYTF,TGTGCCAGCAGCCAAGGTCAACAGCCCTATGGCTACACCTTC
TRBJ2-2,TRBV7-7,TRBD1,once,CASSPSGTGFAGELFF,TGTGCCAGCAGCCCATCCGGGACAGGGTTTGCCGGGGAGCTGTTTTTT
TRBJ2-3,TRBV4-1,NA,NA,CASNQRTSTDTQYF,TGCGCCAGCAACCAAAGAACTAGCACAGATACGCAGTATTTT
TRBJ2-3,TRBV5-4,TRBD2,NA,CASSPSTSGGTDTQYF,TGTGCCAGCAGCCCATCGACTAGCGGGGGCACAGATACGCAGTATTTT
TRBJ1-5,TRBV4-1,TRBD1,NA,CASSQVHPGTGAPYSNQPQHF,TGCGCCAGCAGCCAAGTTCACCCTGGGACAGGGGCCCCTTATAGCAATCAGCCCCAGCATTTT
TRBJ2-1,TRBV2,TRBD1,once,CASRSGTGTRNEQFF,TGTGCCAGCAGATCCGGGACAGGGACCCGCAATGAGCAGTTCTTC
TRBJ1-2,TRBV7-9,TRBD1,once,CASSDAIGQANYGYTF,TGTGCCAGCAGCGACGCCATTGGACAGGCGAACTATGGCTACACCTTC
TRBJ1-6,TRBV5-4,TRBD1,NA,CASSPDRDSPLHF,TGTGCCAGCAGCCCCGACAGGGATTCACCCCTCCACTTT
TRBJ2-1,TRBV19,TRBD1,once,CASWGQGQVSYNEQFF,TGTGCCAGTTGGGGACAGGGGCAGGTCTCCTACAATGAGCAGTTCTTC
TRBJ2-1,TRBV10-3,TRBD2,NA,CAFGGAHEQFF,TGTGCCTTCGGGGGGGCCCATGAGCAGTTCTTC
TRBJ1-5,TRBV24-1,NA,NA,CATAREGNQPQHF,TGTGCCACCGCCCGGGAGGGCAATCAGCCCCAGCATTTT
TRBJ2-3,TRBV30,TRBD2,NA,CAWESGGDTDTQYF,TGTGCCTGGGAAAGCGGGGGGGACACAGATACGCAGTATTTT
TRBJ2-2,TRBV2,TRBD2,NA,CASSRRTSGTTGELFF,TGTGCCAGCAGTCGACGGACTAGCGGGACAACCGGGGAGCTGTTTTTT
TRBJ1-4,TRBV21-1,NA,NA,CASSKEQGREKLFF,TGTGCCAGCAGCAAAGAACAGGGACGGGAAAAACTGTTTTTT
TRBJ2-5,TRBV5-4,NA,NA,CASSLEVGRGGETQYF,TGTGCCAGCAGCTTGGAGGTAGGGAGAGGAGGAGAGACCCAGTACTTC
TRBJ1-2,TRBV20-1,NA,NA,CSASGSYGYTF,TGCAGTGCTAGTGGGAGCTATGGCTACACCTTC
TRBJ1-1,TRBV6-5,TRBD1,NA,CASRRTGLNTEAFF,TGTGCCAGCAGGAGGACAGGTTTGAACACTGAAGCTTTCTTT
TRBJ2-4,TRBV7-2,NA,NA,CASSFAGSTKNIQYF,TGTGCCAGCAGCTTCGCGGGGTCAACCAAAAACATTCAGTACTTC
TRBJ1-6,TRBV6-5,NA,NA,CASSYSPRDNSPLHF,TGTGCCAGCAGTTACTCCCCCAGGGATAATTCACCCCTCCACTTT
TRBJ2-1,TRBV18,TRBD1,NA,CASSPRATGELNEQFF,TGTGCCAGCTCACCCCGGGCGACAGGGGAACTGAATGAGCAGTTCTTC
TRBJ1-2,TRBV6-4,TRBD1,NA,CASSDVGTGYGYTF,TGTGCCAGCAGTGACGTTGGGACAGGTTATGGCTACACCTTC
TRBJ2-2,TRBV10-3,NA,NA,CAIAPNQAGDTGELFF,TGTGCCATCGCCCCGAATCAGGCAGGGGACACCGGGGAGCTGTTTTTT
TRBJ1-3,TRBV18,TRBD1,NA,CASSPIETGTGGNTIYF,TGTGCCAGCTCCCCAATCGAGACCGGGACAGGTGGAAACACCATATATTTT
TRBJ1-1,TRBV7-9,NA,few,CASSPQAALNTEAFF,TGTGCCAGCAGCCCCCAGGCAGCATTGAACACTGAAGCTTTCTTT
TRBJ2-6,TRBV4-3,NA,NA,CASSQGVPTVSGANVLTF,TGCGCCAGCAGCCAAGGGGTCCCGACAGTCTCTGGGGCCAACGTCCTGACTTTC
TRBJ1-6,TRBV28,NA,NA,CASRGVSPLHF,TGTGCCAGCAGGGGCGTCTCACCCCTCCACTTT
TRBJ1-3,TRBV18,NA,NA,CASSPGEGSSGNTIYF,TGTGCCAGCTCACCGGGGGAGGGATCCTCTGGAAACACCATATATTTT
TRBJ2-1,TRBV3-1/TRBV3-2,NA,NA,CASSQGRGNEQFF,TGTGCCAGCAGCCAAGGGAGGGGAAATGAGCAGTTCTTC
TRBJ2-3,TRBV9,NA,NA,CASSVGGGGTDTQYF,TGTGCCAGCAGCGTAGGAGGGGGAGGCACAGATACGCAGTATTTT
TRBJ1-4,TRBV6-1,NA,NA,CASNTHRQTNEKLFF,TGTGCCAGCAACACCCACAGGCAAACTAATGAAAAACTGTTTTTT
TRBJ2-2,TRBV19,TRBD1,NA,CASSTTGVGFTGELFF,TGTGCCAGTAGTACCACAGGGGTAGGTTTCACCGGGGAGCTGTTTTTT
TRBJ1-4,TRBV12-5,NA,NA,CASGFKTGANEKLFF,TGTGCTAGTGGTTTCAAGACGGGAGCTAATGAAAAACTGTTTTTT
TRBJ2-2,TRBV3-1/TRBV3-2,NA,NA,CASRHRQKPTGELFF,TGTGCCAGCAGGCACAGACAGAAACCTACCGGGGAGCTGTTTTTT
TRBJ2-5,TRBV7-7,TRBD2,many,CASSKTSGETQYF,TGTGCCAGCAGCAAGACTAGCGGGGAGACCCAGTACTTC
TRBJ1-5,TRBV7-6,TRBD1,NA,CASSHTDRVGSNQPQHF,TGTGCCAGCAGCCACACGGACAGGGTAGGTAGCAATCAGCCCCAGCATTTT
TRBJ1-2,TRBV7-8,TRBD1,NA,CASSLEAGTGGYGYTF,TGTGCCAGCAGCTTAGAGGCGGGGACAGGGGGGTATGGCTACACCTTC
TRBJ1-5,TRBV6-5,NA,NA,CASTVTEDVEPQHF,TGTGCCAGCACCGTGACAGAGGATGTTGAGCCCCAGCATTTT
TRBJ1-5,TRBV28,NA,NA,CASSHSGYSNQPQHF,TGTGCCAGCAGCCATTCCGGTTATAGCAATCAGCCCCAGCATTTT
TRBJ2-3,TRBV28,NA,NA,CASSLLTDTQYF,TGTGCCAGCAGTCTCCTCACAGATACGCAGTATTTT
TRBJ2-1,TRBV10-3,TRBD1,NA,CAIMDRGDNEQFF,TGTGCCATCATGGACAGGGGGGACAATGAGCAGTTCTTC
TRBJ1-2,TRBV7-2,TRBD1,NA,CASSSDRGGYTF,TGTGCCAGCAGCTCGGACAGGGGAGGCTACACCTTC